This T cell receptor beta chain was retrieved from a study of identical twins. Trimming removed 5 bases at V and 8 bases at J, with 4 bases between. The CDR3 is made up of 10 amino acids. Germline CDR1 is SEHNR and CDR2 is FQNEAQ (reference sequence). Among all donors, each was a healthy Caucasian. In this sample, this clonotype turned up many times. Its target is unknown. Overall study findings and caveats: Twin-shared out-of-frame alpha sequences showed excess low generation probability. A cross-sectional statistical analysis, not follow-up of the same donors, supported the conclusions.

MiXCR was run by TCRdb on the 5' RACE reads, yielding one entry per CDR3 protein. The profile shows 450,000 or so distinct CDR3 sequences, approximately 14% of them singletons. The same data also went into a second study, on yellow fever vaccine responses in identical twins.

Sample: CD4+ T cells sorted from blood. The J gene is TRBJ2-1, the V gene TRBV7-9; D remains unclear. This clonotype originated in a woman under 30 in good health. The CDR3 nucleotides are TGTGCCAGCAGCGTAGATGAGCAGTTCTTC. Encoded protein: CASSVDEQFF.